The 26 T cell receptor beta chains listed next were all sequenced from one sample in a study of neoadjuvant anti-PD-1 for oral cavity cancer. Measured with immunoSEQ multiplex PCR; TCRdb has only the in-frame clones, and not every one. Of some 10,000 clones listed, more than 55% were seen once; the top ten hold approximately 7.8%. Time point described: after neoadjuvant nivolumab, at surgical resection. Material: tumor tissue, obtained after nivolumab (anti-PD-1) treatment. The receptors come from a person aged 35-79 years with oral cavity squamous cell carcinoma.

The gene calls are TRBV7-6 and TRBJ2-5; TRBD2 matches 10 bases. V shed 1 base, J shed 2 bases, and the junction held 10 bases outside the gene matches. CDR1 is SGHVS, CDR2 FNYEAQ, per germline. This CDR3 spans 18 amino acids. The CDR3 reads CASSLGALAGARQETQYF. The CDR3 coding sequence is TGTGCCAGCAGCTTAGGGGCGCTAGCGGGGGCTAGGCAAGAGACCCAGTACTTC.

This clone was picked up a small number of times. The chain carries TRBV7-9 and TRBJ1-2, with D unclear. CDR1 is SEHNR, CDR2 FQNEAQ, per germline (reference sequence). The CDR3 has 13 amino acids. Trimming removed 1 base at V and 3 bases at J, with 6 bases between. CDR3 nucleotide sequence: TGTGCCAGCAGCTTAGAGCCCGACTATGGCTACACCTTC. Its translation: CASSLEPDYGYTF.

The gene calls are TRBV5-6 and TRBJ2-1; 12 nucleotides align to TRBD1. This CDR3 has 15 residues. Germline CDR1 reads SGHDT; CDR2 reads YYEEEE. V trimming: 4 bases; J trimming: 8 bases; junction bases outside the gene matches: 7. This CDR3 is CASSPGTGGAYEQFF. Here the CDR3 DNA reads TGTGCCAGCAGCCCCGGGACAGGGGGCGCTTATGAGCAGTTCTTC.

Here the CDR3 reads CASRVAGETQYF. The CDR3 region has the DNA TGTGCCAGCAGGGTAGCAGGAGAGACCCAGTACTTC. V gene TRBV28 combines with J gene TRBJ2-5; D ambiguous. Trimming took 6 bases from V and 4 from J, leaving 9 bases between them. The CDR3 runs to 12 residues. Germline lookup yields CDR1 MDHEN and CDR2 SYDVKM.

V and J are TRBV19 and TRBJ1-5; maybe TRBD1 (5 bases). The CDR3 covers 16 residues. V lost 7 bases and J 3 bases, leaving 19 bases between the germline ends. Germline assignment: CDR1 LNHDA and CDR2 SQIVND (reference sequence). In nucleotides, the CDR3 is TGTGCCAGTACCCTCAAGGGGCCTGACCCCAATCAGCCCCAGCATTTT. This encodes CASTLKGPDPNQPQHF.

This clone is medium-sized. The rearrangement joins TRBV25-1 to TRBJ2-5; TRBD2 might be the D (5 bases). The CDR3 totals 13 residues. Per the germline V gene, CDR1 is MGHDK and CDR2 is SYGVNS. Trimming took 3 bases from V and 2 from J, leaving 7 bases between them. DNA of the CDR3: TGTGCCAGCAGTGAGGCGGGTCAAGAGACCCAGTACTTC. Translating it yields CASSEAGQETQYF.

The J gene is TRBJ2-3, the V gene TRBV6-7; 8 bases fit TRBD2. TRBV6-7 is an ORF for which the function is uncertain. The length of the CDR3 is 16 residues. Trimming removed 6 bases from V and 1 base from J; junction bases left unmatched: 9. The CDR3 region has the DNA TGTGCCAGCAGCTTGGTAGCGGGGAGACGCACAGATACGCAGTATTTT. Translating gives CASSLVAGRRTDTQYF.

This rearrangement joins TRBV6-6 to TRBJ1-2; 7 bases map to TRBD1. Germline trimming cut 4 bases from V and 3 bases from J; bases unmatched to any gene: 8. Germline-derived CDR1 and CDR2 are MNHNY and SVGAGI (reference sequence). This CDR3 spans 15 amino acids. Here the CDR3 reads CASSSLHGTDYGYTF. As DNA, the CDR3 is TGTGCCAGCAGTTCACTACACGGGACAGACTATGGCTACACCTTC.

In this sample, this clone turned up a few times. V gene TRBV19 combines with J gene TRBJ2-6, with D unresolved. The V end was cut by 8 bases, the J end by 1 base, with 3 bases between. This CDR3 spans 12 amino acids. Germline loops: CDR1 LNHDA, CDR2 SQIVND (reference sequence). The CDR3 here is CASRSGANVLTF. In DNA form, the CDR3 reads TGTGCCAGTCGATCTGGGGCCAACGTCCTGACTTTC.

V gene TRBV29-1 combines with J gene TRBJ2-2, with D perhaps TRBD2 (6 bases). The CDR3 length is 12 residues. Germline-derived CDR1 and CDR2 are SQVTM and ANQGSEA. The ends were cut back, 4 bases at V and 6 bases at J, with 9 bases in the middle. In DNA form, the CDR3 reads TGCAGCGTTGTATGGGGGGCCGGGGAGCTGTTTTTT. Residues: CSVVWGAGELFF.

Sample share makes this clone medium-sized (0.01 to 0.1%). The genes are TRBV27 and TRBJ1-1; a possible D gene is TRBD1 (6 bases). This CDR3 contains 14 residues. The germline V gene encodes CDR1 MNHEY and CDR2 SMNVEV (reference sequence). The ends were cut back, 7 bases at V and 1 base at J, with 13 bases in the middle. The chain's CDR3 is CASKPPGANTEAFF. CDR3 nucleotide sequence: TGTGCCAGCAAACCCCCAGGGGCGAACACTGAAGCTTTCTTT.

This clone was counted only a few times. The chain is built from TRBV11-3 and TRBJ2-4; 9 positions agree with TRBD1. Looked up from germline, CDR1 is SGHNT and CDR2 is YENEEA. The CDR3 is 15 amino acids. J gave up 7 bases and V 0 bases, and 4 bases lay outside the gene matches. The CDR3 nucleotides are TGTGCCAGCAGCTTAGAGGGCGGACAGGGGAACATTCAGTACTTC. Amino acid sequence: CASSLEGGQGNIQYF. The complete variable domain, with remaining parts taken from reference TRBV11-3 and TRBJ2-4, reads EAGVVQSPRYKIIEKKQPVAFWCNPISGHNTLYWYLQNLGQGPELLIRYENEEAVDDSQLPKDRFSAERLKGVDSTLKIQPAELGDSAVYLCASSLEGGQGNIQYFGAGTRLSVL.

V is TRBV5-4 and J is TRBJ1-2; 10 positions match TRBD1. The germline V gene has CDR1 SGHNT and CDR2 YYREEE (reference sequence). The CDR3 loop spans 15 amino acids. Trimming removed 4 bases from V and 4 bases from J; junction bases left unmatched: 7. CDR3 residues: CASSNRDRGSYGYTF. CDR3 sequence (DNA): TGTGCCAGCAGCAACCGGGACAGGGGAAGCTATGGCTACACCTTC.

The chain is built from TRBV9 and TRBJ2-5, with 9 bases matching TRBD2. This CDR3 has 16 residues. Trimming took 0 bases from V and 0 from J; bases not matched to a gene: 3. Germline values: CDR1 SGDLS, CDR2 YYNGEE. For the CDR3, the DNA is TGTGCCAGCAGCGTAGCTGCGGGGGGGGACCAAGAGACCCAGTACTTC. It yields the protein CASSVAAGGDQETQYF.

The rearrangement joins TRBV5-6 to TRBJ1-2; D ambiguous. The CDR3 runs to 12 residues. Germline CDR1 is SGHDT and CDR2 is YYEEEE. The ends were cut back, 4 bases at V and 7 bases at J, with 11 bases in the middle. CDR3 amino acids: CASSPRAAGYTF. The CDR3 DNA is TGTGCCAGCAGCCCCCGGGCGGCTGGCTACACCTTC.

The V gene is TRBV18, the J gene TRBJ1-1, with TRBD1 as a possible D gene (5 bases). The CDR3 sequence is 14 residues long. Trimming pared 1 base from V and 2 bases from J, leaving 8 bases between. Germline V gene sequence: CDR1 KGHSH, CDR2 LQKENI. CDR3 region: CASSPLGRNTEAFF. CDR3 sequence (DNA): TGTGCCAGCTCACCACTGGGACGTAACACTGAAGCTTTCTTT.

This CDR3 reads CASSLSRASNSPLHF. CDR3 nucleotides: TGCGCCAGCAGCTTGTCCAGGGCGAGCAATTCACCCCTCCACTTT. The chain has TRBV5-1 and TRBJ1-6, with a possible D match to TRBD1 (5 bases). The germline gives CDR1 SGHRS, CDR2 YFSETQ. V lost 1 base and J lost 7, with 12 bases in between. This CDR3 region has 15 residues.

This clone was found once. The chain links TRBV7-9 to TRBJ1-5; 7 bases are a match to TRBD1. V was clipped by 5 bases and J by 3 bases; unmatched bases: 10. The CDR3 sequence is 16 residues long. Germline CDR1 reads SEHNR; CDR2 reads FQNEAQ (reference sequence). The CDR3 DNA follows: TGTGCCAGCAGCCTTTACAGGGGCCGGAACAATCAGCCCCAGCATTTT. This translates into CASSLYRGRNNQPQHF.

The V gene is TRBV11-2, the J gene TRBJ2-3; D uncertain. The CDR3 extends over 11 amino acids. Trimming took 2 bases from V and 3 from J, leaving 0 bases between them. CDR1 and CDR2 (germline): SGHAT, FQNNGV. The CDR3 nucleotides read TGTGCCAGCAGCTTAACAGATACGCAGTATTTT. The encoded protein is CASSLTDTQYF.

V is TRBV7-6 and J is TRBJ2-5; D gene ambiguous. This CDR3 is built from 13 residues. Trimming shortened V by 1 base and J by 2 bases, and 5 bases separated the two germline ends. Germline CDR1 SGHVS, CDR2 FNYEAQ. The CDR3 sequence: CASSLGLQETQYF. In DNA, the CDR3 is TGTGCCAGCAGCTTAGGGCTACAAGAGACCCAGTACTTC.

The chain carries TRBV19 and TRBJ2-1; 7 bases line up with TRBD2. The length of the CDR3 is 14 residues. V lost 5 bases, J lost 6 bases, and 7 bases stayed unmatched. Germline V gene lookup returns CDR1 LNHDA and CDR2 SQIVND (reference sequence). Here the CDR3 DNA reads TGTGCCAGTAGTTTAGGACTAGTGGGCAATGAGCAGTTCTTC. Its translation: CASSLGLVGNEQFF. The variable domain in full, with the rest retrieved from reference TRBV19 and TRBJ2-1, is DGGITQSPKYLFRKEGQNVTLSCEQNLNHDAMYWYRQDPGQGLRLIYYSQIVNDFQKGDIAEGYSVSREKKESFPLTVTSAQKNPTAFYLCASSLGLVGNEQFFGPGTRLTVL.

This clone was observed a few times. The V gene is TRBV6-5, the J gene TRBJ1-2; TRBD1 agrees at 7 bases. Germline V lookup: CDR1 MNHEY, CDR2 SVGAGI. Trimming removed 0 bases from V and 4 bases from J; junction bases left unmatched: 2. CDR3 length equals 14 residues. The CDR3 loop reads CASSYSSGGYGYTF. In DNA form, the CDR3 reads TGTGCCAGCAGTTACTCATCAGGGGGCTATGGCTACACCTTC.

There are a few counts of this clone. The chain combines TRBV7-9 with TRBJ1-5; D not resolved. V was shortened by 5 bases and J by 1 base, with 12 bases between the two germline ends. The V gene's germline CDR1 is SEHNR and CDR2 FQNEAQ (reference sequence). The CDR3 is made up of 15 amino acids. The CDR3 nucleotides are TGTGCCAGCAGCCCCCTATTGGGAAGCAATCAGCCCCAGCATTTT. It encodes CASSPLLGSNQPQHF. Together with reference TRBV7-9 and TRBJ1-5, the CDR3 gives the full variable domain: DTGVSQNPRHKITKRGQNVTFRCDPISEHNRLYWYRQTLGQGPEFLTYFQNEAQLEKSRLLSDRFSAERPKGSFSTLEIQRTEQGDSAMYLCASSPLLGSNQPQHFGDGTRLSIL.

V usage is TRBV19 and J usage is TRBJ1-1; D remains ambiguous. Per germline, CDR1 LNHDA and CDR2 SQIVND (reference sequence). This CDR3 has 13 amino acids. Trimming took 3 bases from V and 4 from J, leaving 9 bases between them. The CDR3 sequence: CASSIKIGTEAFF. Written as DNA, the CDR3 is TGTGCCAGTAGTATTAAAATTGGCACTGAAGCTTTCTTT.

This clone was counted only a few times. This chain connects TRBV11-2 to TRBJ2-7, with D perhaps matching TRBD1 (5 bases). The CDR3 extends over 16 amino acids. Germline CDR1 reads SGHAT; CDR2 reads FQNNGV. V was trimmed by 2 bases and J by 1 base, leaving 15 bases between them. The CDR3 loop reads CASSLMARVTSYEQYF. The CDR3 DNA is TGTGCCAGCAGCTTAATGGCCAGGGTCACTTCCTACGAGCAGTACTTC.

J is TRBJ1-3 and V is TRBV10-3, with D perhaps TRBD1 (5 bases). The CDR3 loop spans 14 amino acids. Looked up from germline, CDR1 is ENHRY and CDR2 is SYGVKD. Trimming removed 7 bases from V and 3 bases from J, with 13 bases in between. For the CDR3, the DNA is TGTGCCATCATGGCGGGGCGGAGTGGAAACACCATATATTTT. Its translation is CAIMAGRSGNTIYF.